This T cell receptor (beta chain) was identified during a study of Graves' ophthalmopathy and Graves' hyperthyroidism. Background on the study: At initial diagnosis, peripheral blood was obtained, and this preceded any treatment.

This clonotype was picked up many times. CDR1 and CDR2 (germline): SGHAT, FQNNGV. The CDR3 extends over 13 amino acids. V lost 8 bases and J 4 bases, leaving 14 bases between the germline ends. RNA transcripts provided the template for amplifying TCR beta CDR3 regions. The library came from an HTBI-primed first-round RT-PCR and a second-round multiplex PCR. Each CDR3 protein gets one entry after TCRdb re-called the multiplex PCR reads with MiXCR. The profile covers under 350,000 distinct CDR3 sequences, with about a sixth appearing a single time and around an eighth taken by the ten largest. Other autoimmune diseases, uncontrolled infections, pregnancy and lactation each led to patient exclusion. Physicians reached a diagnosis by relying on clinical symptoms, serum thyroxine, TRAb, thyroid ultrasound and orbital computed tomography. PBMCs came from 7.5 to 10 ml of fresh peripheral blood.

This clonotype originated in an adult man with Graves' ophthalmopathy. The J gene is TRBJ1-2, the V gene TRBV11-2; no clear D. The sample comprised peripheral blood. The DNA of the CDR3 is TGTGCCAGCTCTACCCAGGTGCGCTATGGCTACACCTTC. Translating gives CASSTQVRYGYTF.